These 30 T cell receptor beta chains were all obtained from the same sample, sequenced in a study of OX40 agonist ivuxolimab in advanced cancers. Profiling relied on immunoSEQ multiplex PCR, and the TCRdb table lists in-frame clones only, not all of them. The sample has about 25,000 clones; around four fifths are singletons. Source: CD4+ or CD8+ T cells sorted from blood, taken in a trial of the OX40 agonist ivuxolimab. These receptors came from an adult with an advanced solid tumor such as melanoma, head and neck, liver or kidney cancer.

V gene TRBV6-4 combines with J gene TRBJ1-2, with a possible D match to TRBD1 (5 bases). Trimming stripped 0 bases from V and 4 bases from J, with 18 bases between. The CDR3 is 17 residues long. Germline CDR1 MRHNA, CDR2 SNTAGT. CDR3: CASSDSNDRPGLYGYTF. The CDR3 DNA reads TGTGCCAGCAGTGACTCGAATGATCGTCCGGGGCTCTATGGCTACACCTTC.

This sequence joins TRBV6-6 and TRBJ1-1; 8 positions agree with TRBD1. In germline, CDR1 is MNHNY, CDR2 SVGAGI (reference sequence). J was trimmed by 3 bases and V by 5 bases; bases with no gene match: 2. The CDR3 is 13 residues long. In nucleotides, the CDR3 is TGTGCCAGCAGTCCGACAGGGGACACTGAAGCTTTCTTT. This sequence encodes CASSPTGDTEAFF.

V gene TRBV4-2 combines with J gene TRBJ2-5; D is unclear. The germline CDR1 and CDR2 sequences are LGHNA and YNFKEQ. The V end lost 0 bases, the J end lost 9 bases, and 5 bases lay between the germline ends. The CDR3 extends over 11 amino acids. The DNA for the CDR3 is TGTGCCAGCAGCCAAGACGGCTCCCAGTACTTC. Its protein is CASSQDGSQYF.

The J gene is TRBJ2-3, the V gene TRBV19; D is uncertain. V shed 4 bases and J shed 0 bases, with 5 bases lying between them. Germline loops: CDR1 LNHDA, CDR2 SQIVND (reference sequence). This CDR3 spans 13 amino acids. The CDR3 region is CASSTMSTDTQYF. CDR3 nucleotide sequence: TGTGCCAGTAGTACCATGAGCACAGATACGCAGTATTTT.

The chain joins TRBV7-6 to TRBJ1-1; unclear D gene. CDR1 and CDR2 (germline): SGHVS, FNYEAQ. This CDR3 contains 14 residues. The V gene lost 0 bases and the J gene lost 1 base, with 6 bases spanning the gap. CDR3 sequence: CASSLAEANTEAFF. The DNA for the CDR3 is TGTGCCAGCAGCTTAGCGGAGGCGAACACTGAAGCTTTCTTT.

This clone has only one observation. V is TRBV27 and J is TRBJ2-7; 7 bases match TRBD2. Germline values: CDR1 MNHEY, CDR2 SMNVEV (reference sequence). CDR3 length: 13 amino acids. V lost 4 bases to trimming and J lost 7 bases; unmatched junction nucleotides: 7. The CDR3 DNA reads TGTGCCAGCAGTTATGTGGTCGGGGGGGAGCAGTACTTC. Protein: CASSYVVGGEQYF.

The chain employs TRBV9 and TRBJ1-6; no reliable D call. The CDR3 extends over 12 amino acids. V lost 1 base to trimming and J lost 6 bases, with 2 bases between them. The germline gives CDR1 SGDLS, CDR2 YYNGEE. The CDR3 here is CASSVLNSPLHF. DNA of the CDR3: TGTGCCAGCAGCGTACTTAATTCACCCCTCCACTTT.

V is TRBV6-5 and J is TRBJ2-5; D call uncertain. The DNA end is a closer match to TRBJ2-7, so the J assignment may be wrong. Germline loops: CDR1 MNHEY, CDR2 SVGAGI. This CDR3 region has 13 residues. The CDR3 loop reads CASSSHSDYEQYF. The CDR3 coding sequence is TGTGCCAGCAGTTCTCACAGTGATTACGAGCAGTACTTC.

This clone is a singleton in its sample. The chain couples TRBV11-2 to TRBJ2-3; D is possibly TRBD2 (7 bases). There are 15 residues in the CDR3. The germline V and J ends were trimmed by 1 base and 4 bases, with 12 bases remaining between them. Germline-derived CDR1 and CDR2 are SGHAT and FQNNGV. The DNA for the CDR3 is TGTGCCAGCAGCTTAGGGGTCGGGGGGCCAGATACGCAGTATTTT. Translating gives CASSLGVGGPDTQYF.

The chain is built from TRBV28 and TRBJ1-6; TRBD1 aligns across 8 bases. Looked up from germline, CDR1 is MDHEN and CDR2 is SYDVKM. Losses at the gene ends were 7 bases for V and 4 bases for J; bases not matched to a gene: 9. This CDR3 has 16 amino acids. CDR3 nucleotide sequence: TGTGCCAGCATCCCTGGGACAGGAGAATATAATTCACCCCTCCACTTT. Residues: CASIPGTGEYNSPLHF.

The chain recombines TRBV7-8 with TRBJ2-7; D gene uncertain. This CDR3 spans 14 amino acids. Germline CDR1 SGHVS, CDR2 FQNEAQ. V was clipped by 0 bases and J by 4 bases, with 10 bases between them. The CDR3 coding sequence is TGTGCCAGCAGCTTAGCGTCCGGCAGGTACGAGCAGTACTTC. Amino acids: CASSLASGRYEQYF.

This sequence joins TRBV7-3 and TRBJ2-1; D remains unclear. In germline, CDR1 is SGHTA, CDR2 FQGTGA. The CDR3 covers 15 residues. V was trimmed by 1 base and J by 0 bases, leaving 7 bases between them. The CDR3 DNA sequence: TGTGCCAGCAGCTTAATTCTTAGCTCCTACAATGAGCAGTTCTTC. It is translated as CASSLILSSYNEQFF. The whole variable domain, remainder taken from reference TRBV7-3 and TRBJ2-1, is GAGVSQTPSNKVTEKGKYVELRCDPISGHTALYWYRQSLGQGPEFLIYFQGTGAADDSGLPNDRFFAVRPEGSVSTLKIQRTERGDSAVYLCASSLILSSYNEQFFGPGTRLTVL.

This clone was counted a single time. The chain uses TRBV10-3 and TRBJ1-1; D gene ambiguous. Germline loops: CDR1 ENHRY, CDR2 SYGVKD. CDR3 size: 16 residues. The germline V and J ends were trimmed by 0 bases and 3 bases, with 14 bases remaining between them. CDR3 sequence: CAISESGVYRDTEAFF. The CDR3 DNA follows: TGTGCCATCAGTGAGTCTGGTGTCTATAGGGACACTGAAGCTTTCTTT.

As for this clone: The same CDR3 arises from other DNA sequences in this sample as well. The rearrangement joins TRBV6-5 to TRBJ1-4; D perhaps matches TRBD1 (5 bases). Germline V gene lookup returns CDR1 MNHEY and CDR2 SVGAGI. CDR3 length: 15 amino acids. V lost 0 bases and J 0 bases, leaving 5 bases between the germline ends. DNA of the CDR3: TGTGCCAGCAGTTACTCCAGGGCAACTAATGAAAAACTGTTTTTT. This codes for CASSYSRATNEKLFF.

This clone was counted a single time. The chain joins TRBV6-5 to TRBJ1-1; perhaps TRBD1 as D (5 bases). Trimming shortened V by 7 bases and J by 7 bases, and 19 bases separated the two germline ends. In germline, CDR1 is MNHEY, CDR2 SVGAGI. The CDR3 extends over 14 amino acids. CDR3 residues: CASIDSGNGGEAFF. CDR3 nucleotide sequence: TGTGCCAGCATCGACTCAGGGAACGGGGGTGAAGCTTTCTTT.

This rearrangement joins TRBV7-2 to TRBJ2-3; 10 nucleotides match TRBD2. CDR3 length equals 15 residues. The germline gives CDR1 SGHTA, CDR2 FQGNSA. V shed 7 bases, J shed 2 bases, and the junction held 6 bases outside the gene matches. For the CDR3, the DNA is TGTGCCAGCACCCGGACTAGCGGAATCACAGATACGCAGTATTTT. As protein: CASTRTSGITDTQYF.

The chain carries TRBV19 and TRBJ1-1, with D hard to call. Germline V lookup: CDR1 LNHDA, CDR2 SQIVND (reference sequence). The length of the CDR3 is 14 residues. Trimming took off 4 bases at V and 4 bases at J, with 13 bases between the two ends. CDR3 DNA sequence: TGTGCCAGTAGTACTGGAGCCCTGGGCACTGAAGCTTTCTTT. Its protein product is CASSTGALGTEAFF.

The chain employs TRBV5-1 and TRBJ2-7; TRBD2 aligns across 8 bases. V shed 4 bases and J 5 bases; nucleotides not matched to a gene: 14. Germline V lookup: CDR1 SGHRS, CDR2 YFSETQ. This CDR3 spans 16 amino acids. This chain's CDR3 is CASSPRKRESGNEQYF. CDR3 nucleotide sequence: TGCGCCAGCAGCCCTCGTAAGCGGGAGTCCGGTAACGAGCAGTACTTC.

V usage is TRBV7-8 and J usage is TRBJ2-2, with no clear D. CDR1 is SGHVS and CDR2 is FQNEAQ in the germline V gene. The CDR3 spans 15 residues. Trimming took off 1 base at V and 3 bases at J, with 9 bases between the two ends. The CDR3 region is CASSLVGRYTGELFF. The CDR3, as DNA: TGTGCCAGCAGCTTAGTTGGCAGATACACCGGGGAGCTGTTTTTT.

This chain connects TRBV5-6 to TRBJ1-1; 12 bases fit TRBD1. Germline V gene data show CDR1 as SGHDT and CDR2 as YYEEEE. Trimming cost V 4 bases and J 0 bases; bases outside gene matches: 7. The length of the CDR3 is 17 residues. In DNA form, the CDR3 reads TGTGCCAGCAGCCATGGGACAGGGGGCCTCATGAACACTGAAGCTTTCTTT. It translates to CASSHGTGGLMNTEAFF.

The chain combines TRBV9 with TRBJ2-7; the match to TRBD2 covers 9 bases. The CDR3 has 15 residues. Germline CDR1 is SGDLS and CDR2 is YYNGEE. Germline trimming cut 3 bases from V and 0 bases from J; bases unmatched to any gene: 4. The CDR3 bases are TGTGCCAGCAGCGCACTAGCGGGCAGCTCCTACGAGCAGTACTTC. This sequence encodes CASSALAGSSYEQYF.

A remark on this clone: In the same sample, other DNA sequences code for this CDR3. The chain employs TRBV2 and TRBJ2-7, with TRBD2 matching 13 bases. CDR3 length: 15 amino acids. Germline V CDR1 and CDR2: SNHLY, FYNNEI. With V trimmed by 6 bases and J by 1 base, 3 bases remained unmatched. CDR3 amino acids: CASRELAGGSYEQYF. The CDR3 DNA reads as TGTGCCAGCAGAGAACTAGCGGGGGGGTCCTACGAGCAGTACTTC.

The rearrangement uses TRBV29-1 and TRBJ2-6, with D possibly matching TRBD2 (5 bases). The germline V and J ends were trimmed by 7 bases and 1 base, with 8 bases remaining between them. The germline V gene encodes CDR1 SQVTM and CDR2 ANQGSEA. The CDR3 runs 13 residues. CDR3: CSAGGSGANVLTF. The DNA for the CDR3 is TGCAGCGCAGGCGGGTCTGGGGCCAACGTCCTGACTTTC.

The chain recombines TRBV18 with TRBJ2-7; 8 bases match TRBD1. Germline CDR1 KGHSH, CDR2 LQKENI. The length of the CDR3 is 12 residues. The junction had 1 base not matched to a gene; V was cut back by 3 bases and J by 6 bases. The CDR3 DNA is TGTGCCAGCTCACCGGACAGGGCCGAGCAGTACTTC. This gives the protein CASSPDRAEQYF. The entire variable domain, with the rest obtained from reference TRBV18 and TRBJ2-7, is as follows: NAGVMQNPRHLVRRRGQEARLRCSPMKGHSHVYWYRQLPEEGLKFMVYLQKENIIDESGMPKERFSAEFPKEGPSILRIQQVVRGDSAAYFCASSPDRAEQYFGPGTRLTVT.

A word on this clone: At the DNA level, this CDR3 is encoded by other sequences in the same sample as well. The rearrangement links TRBV6-1 to TRBJ1-1; no clear D gene. Germline V gene data show CDR1 as MNHNS and CDR2 as SASEGT. Trimming left V 3 bases short and J 0 bases short, with 2 bases between. The CDR3 sequence is 12 residues long. The DNA of the CDR3 is TGTGCCAGCAGTGAGGTGAACACTGAAGCTTTCTTT. It is translated as CASSEVNTEAFF.

Concerning this clone: Other DNA sequences of this sample code for an identical CDR3. This chain connects TRBV5-6 to TRBJ2-7; the D gene is possibly TRBD2 (5 bases). Germline V lookup: CDR1 SGHDT, CDR2 YYEEEE. The CDR3 runs to 12 residues. V lost 0 bases and J lost 6, with 7 bases in between. CDR3 nucleotides: TGTGCCAGCAGCTTGGGAGGAGGCGAGCAGTACTTC. It is translated as CASSLGGGEQYF.

Judged by abundance, this clone is medium-sized. At the DNA level, this CDR3 is encoded by other sequences in the same sample as well. The CDR3 DNA reads as TGTGCCAGCAGCTTGGGGACAGGGTTGTCCTACGAGCAGTACTTC. Encoded protein: CASSLGTGLSYEQYF. This chain uses TRBV5-5 with TRBJ2-7; TRBD1 aligns across 8 bases. Germline V gene sequence: CDR1 SGHKS, CDR2 YYEKEE (reference sequence). The CDR3 runs 15 residues. The V segment lost 0 bases and the J segment 1 base; nucleotides outside the gene matches: 3. Complete variable domain (other parts from reference TRBV5-5 and TRBJ2-7): DAGVTQSPTHLIKTRGQQVTLRCSPISGHKSVSWYQQVLGQGPQFIFQYYEKEERGRGNFPDRFSARQFPNYSSELNVNALLLGDSALYLCASSLGTGLSYEQYFGPGTRLTVT.

This clone was found a few times. The chain joins TRBV10-1 to TRBJ2-7, with TRBD1 matching 9 bases. Per germline, CDR1 WNHNN and CDR2 SYGVQD (reference sequence). The J segment lost 6 bases and the V segment lost 4 bases, leaving 7 bases of the junction unmatched. The CDR3 sequence is 14 residues long. CDR3 sequence (DNA): TGCGCCAGCAGTGTAGGGACAGGGTTCGGCGAGCAGTACTTC. It codes for CASSVGTGFGEQYF.

V gene TRBV11-2 combines with J gene TRBJ1-1; D gene uncertain. V shed 2 bases and J shed 3 bases, with 13 bases lying between them. Germline values: CDR1 SGHAT, CDR2 FQNNGV. CDR3 length: 15 residues. The CDR3 loop is CASSLLAGTHTEAFF. The CDR3 coding sequence is TGTGCCAGCAGCTTACTCGCTGGCACGCACACTGAAGCTTTCTTT.

This rearrangement joins TRBV10-3 to TRBJ2-3; 10 bases are a match to TRBD2. The CDR3 consists of 17 residues. Germline-derived CDR1 and CDR2 are ENHRY and SYGVKD. The J segment lost 6 bases and the V segment lost 2 bases, leaving 11 bases of the junction unmatched. The CDR3 DNA is TGTGCCATCAGTGAGCCATCTAGCGGGGGTACGCCGGATACGCAGTATTTT. As protein: CAISEPSSGGTPDTQYF.